This T cell receptor (beta chain) comes out of a study of vaccination effects on CD4 cells after COVID-19. This clone has just one count. Antigen unknown. Repertoires were generated with immunoSEQ multiplex PCR, while TCRdb's copy carries only in-frame clones and drops some. The sample lists 30,000 to 40,000 clones, around 70% seen once, with approximately 12% in the top ten. This CDR3 contains 14 residues. Germline CDR1 MGHRA, CDR2 YSYEKL. Trimming left V 1 base short and J 6 bases short, with 11 bases between. Sequencing in the ViraFEST assay came after antigen-specific CD4+ T cells had been expanded with viral peptide pools, which were used to stimulate PBMC. The culture ran for around 10 days before CD4+ T cells were isolated. Of the BNT162b2 and mRNA-1273 vaccines, participants received two doses of one or the other. In the vaccine recipients, nucleocapsid antibodies were negative and there was no prior SARS-CoV-2 infection. IL-2 at 10 IU/ml and peptides at roughly 10 ug/ml were added to cultured PBMC, a few million per well. On day 3 and again on day 7, half the medium was replaced with IL-2 medium.

The chain has TRBV4-1 and TRBJ2-3; D is ambiguous. The source is a human donor who received a COVID-19 vaccine. The sample here was CD4+ T cells from PBMCs cultured with HCoV-229E spike peptides, taken after COVID-19 vaccination. Here the CDR3 reads CASSQASVGDTQYF. The CDR3 DNA reads TGCGCCAGCAGCCAAGCCAGCGTAGGGGATACGCAGTATTTT.